These 9 T cell receptor beta chains were sequenced from one sample in a study of T cell responses to AZD1222 COVID-19 vaccine (dated by TCRdb to the early 2020s). The time point label here, explained by the study, means: about 28 days (+/-7) after the second vaccine dose. Library preparation used the immunoSEQ multiplex PCR assay. Sourced from immuneACCESS, this table was stored by TCRdb with only in-frame sequences that have V and J called. A share of the clones is absent; for the studies checked, an unresolved V gene accounts for under half, and the remainder has no known explanation. Recorded for this sample are around 140,000 clones; over 90% of them occurred a single time. The top ten clones comprise about 3.7% of the sample. The sequences come from peripheral blood, collected 28 days after the second AZD1222 dose. These receptor sequences come from an adult who received the AZD1222 COVID-19 vaccine.

This chain joins TRBV19 and TRBJ1-1; a weak D match, TRBD1 (6 bases). The CDR3 spans 16 residues. Trimming took off 2 bases at V and 5 bases at J, with 18 bases between the two ends. Germline CDR1 reads LNHDA; CDR2 reads SQIVND (reference sequence). The CDR3 sequence: CASSINFGGARTEAFF. As DNA, the CDR3 is TGTGCCAGTAGTATAAATTTCGGGGGCGCGAGGACTGAAGCTTTCTTT.

The chain employs TRBV11-2 and TRBJ2-1, with D perhaps matching TRBD2 (6 bases). Per germline, CDR1 SGHAT and CDR2 FQNNGV. Trimming stripped 5 bases from V and 5 bases from J, with 25 bases between. This CDR3 region has 18 residues. CDR3 DNA sequence: TGTGCCAGCAGCCCGGGGCGTGTGCGGGACTCGGCCCACAATGAGCAGTTCTTC. Its translation is CASSPGRVRDSAHNEQFF.

CDR3: CASSLSGRGFNEQFF. In DNA form, the CDR3 reads TGTGCCAGCAGCCTTAGCGGGAGAGGTTTCAATGAGCAGTTCTTC. The genes are TRBV7-2 and TRBJ2-1, with 9 positions matching TRBD2. The CDR3 is 15 residues long. The germline CDR1 and CDR2 sequences are SGHTA and FQGNSA. The trim removed 5 bases at V and 6 bases at J, leaving 8 bases unmatched.

V usage is TRBV11-2 and J usage is TRBJ2-1; D is perhaps TRBD2 (5 bases). The CDR3 loop spans 12 amino acids. Trimming stripped 5 bases from V and 7 bases from J, with 9 bases between. CDR1 is SGHAT, CDR2 FQNNGV, per germline. CDR3 bases: TGTGCCAGCAGCCCTACTAGGAATGAGCAGTTCTTC. Translation gives CASSPTRNEQFF.

The J gene is TRBJ2-2, the V gene TRBV19; TRBD1 matches 10 bases. The CDR3 sequence is 15 residues long. From germline, CDR1 is LNHDA and CDR2 SQIVND (reference sequence). V dropped 10 bases and J dropped 3; count of bases not matched to a gene: 8. CDR3 nucleotides: TGTGCCACCAACCGGGGACAGGGGTACACCGGGGAGCTGTTTTTT. Its protein is CATNRGQGYTGELFF.

This chain joins TRBV6-2 or TRBV6-3 and TRBJ2-2; D is unclear. Trimming took 4 bases from V and 2 from J, leaving 8 bases between them. This CDR3 has 14 residues. CDR1 is MNHEY and CDR2 is SVGEGT in the germline V gene. The CDR3 region has the DNA TGTGCCAGCAGTTGGACGGATAACACCGGGGAGCTGTTTTTT. Amino acids: CASSWTDNTGELFF.

The rearrangement joins TRBV2 to TRBJ2-7; D remains ambiguous. Germline CDR1 SNHLY, CDR2 FYNNEI. The CDR3 covers 13 residues. The V and J ends lost 0 bases and 1 base respectively, with 4 bases between them. CDR3 sequence reads: CASSEAWSYEQYF. CDR3 DNA sequence: TGTGCCAGCAGTGAAGCCTGGTCCTACGAGCAGTACTTC.

CDR3 residues: CATSRDKRGTEAFF. CDR3 DNA sequence: TGTGCCACCAGCAGAGATAAACGGGGGACTGAAGCTTTCTTT. The genes are TRBV15 and TRBJ1-1; weak D call: TRBD1 (5 bases). The CDR3 extends over 14 amino acids. CDR1 is LNHNV, CDR2 YYDKDF, per germline (reference sequence). The V end lost 0 bases, the J end lost 5 bases, and 10 bases lay between the germline ends. Filled out from reference TRBV15 and TRBJ1-1, the complete variable domain reads DAMVIQNPRYQVTQFGKPVTLSCSQTLNHNVMYWYQQKSSQAPKLLFHYYDKDFNNEADTPDNFQSRRPNTSFCFLDIRSPGLGDTAMYLCATSRDKRGTEAFFGQGTRLTVV.

The chain combines TRBV9 with TRBJ1-5, with D maybe TRBD1 (6 bases). The V end lost 4 bases, the J end lost 9 bases, and 17 bases lay between the germline ends. The V gene's germline CDR1 is SGDLS and CDR2 YYNGEE. The CDR3 loop spans 14 amino acids. The chain's CDR3 is CASSSLDSSGPQHF. CDR3 bases: TGTGCCAGCAGCTCCCTGGACAGTTCTGGGCCCCAGCATTTT.